One and the same sample provided the 15 T cell receptor beta chains below, sequenced in a study of blood T cell repertoires in COVID-19 (dated by TCRdb to 2020 to 2021). Libraries were made using the immunoSEQ multiplex PCR assay. The table was pulled from immuneACCESS by TCRdb, which kept in-frame rearrangements only. Such tables lose some clones; where checked, under half of the loss comes from unresolved V genes, and the rest has no known cause. The sample table contains about 180,000 clones; only one count was recorded for about 88% of them. In total, the top ten clones hold roughly 2.9% of the sample. Sequenced material: peripheral blood. Every receptor here comes from a woman in her 30s with active or convalescent COVID-19.

V and J are TRBV12-5 and TRBJ2-1, with 10 bases fitting TRBD1. Unmatched junction bases numbered 12, after V lost 8 bases and J lost 8 bases. Germline V gives CDR1 LGHNT, CDR2 FRNRAP. This CDR3 has 15 residues. CDR3: CASQTGTGDLDEQFF. The CDR3 coding sequence is TGTGCTAGTCAGACAGGGACAGGGGATCTCGATGAGCAGTTCTTC.

The chain couples TRBV19 to TRBJ1-2, with unresolved D. Between the trimmed V and J ends, which lost 2 bases and 1 base, there was a span of 11 bases. The length of the CDR3 is 15 residues. Germline lookup yields CDR1 LNHDA and CDR2 SQIVND (reference sequence). The CDR3 region has the DNA TGTGCCAGTAGTATAAGGGAGGAGTTTAACTATGGCTACACCTTC. Protein sequence: CASSIREEFNYGYTF.

In its sample, this clone was seen once. The V call is TRBV28, the J call TRBJ2-7; D uncertain. V dropped 0 bases and J dropped 1 base, with 7 bases sitting between them. This CDR3 is built from 14 residues. The V gene's germline CDR1 is MDHEN and CDR2 SYDVKM. CDR3 amino acids: CASSLWLDSYEQYF. Here the CDR3 DNA reads TGTGCCAGCAGTTTATGGCTAGATTCCTACGAGCAGTACTTC.

The chain's CDR3 is CASGRLDPNSPLHF. The CDR3 DNA is TGTGCCAGCGGCCGACTGGATCCGAATTCACCCCTCCACTTT. The V gene is TRBV6-5, the J gene TRBJ1-6; unclear D gene. Germline values: CDR1 MNHEY, CDR2 SVGAGI. Trimming removed 8 bases from V and 7 bases from J, with 15 bases in between. The CDR3 totals 14 residues.

The chain couples TRBV7-9 to TRBJ2-3, with D maybe TRBD1 (6 bases). The CDR3 sequence is 13 residues long. V lost 1 base, J lost 5 bases, and 7 bases lay in between. Germline CDR1 is SEHNR and CDR2 is FQNEAQ (reference sequence). The CDR3 protein is CASSLDRVDTQYF. The DNA for the CDR3 is TGTGCCAGCAGCTTAGACAGGGTAGATACGCAGTATTTT. The full variable domain, its missing parts supplied by reference TRBV7-9 and TRBJ2-3, is DTGVSQNPRHKITKRGQNVTFRCDPISEHNRLYWYRQTLGQGPEFLTYFQNEAQLEKSRLLSDRFSAERPKGSFSTLEIQRTEQGDSAMYLCASSLDRVDTQYFGPGTRLTVL.

The rearrangement joins TRBV19 to TRBJ1-4; no clear D gene. This CDR3 region has 15 residues. Germline CDR1 is LNHDA and CDR2 is SQIVND (reference sequence). Between the trimmed V and J ends, which lost 0 bases and 0 bases, there was a span of 5 bases. The CDR3 DNA reads TGTGCCAGTAGTATAGAGCCAGCAACTAATGAAAAACTGTTTTTT. Protein: CASSIEPATNEKLFF.

This sequence joins TRBV19 and TRBJ2-3; D is perhaps TRBD2 (5 bases). Germline loops: CDR1 LNHDA, CDR2 SQIVND (reference sequence). The V end was cut by 2 bases, the J end by 2 bases, with 8 bases between. There are 14 residues in the CDR3. The CDR3 sequence: CASSISGITDTQYF. The CDR3 bases are TGTGCCAGTAGTATATCGGGAATCACAGATACGCAGTATTTT.

The chain carries TRBV5-6 and TRBJ2-7; 7 nucleotides align to TRBD1. This CDR3 spans 14 amino acids. Per the germline V gene, CDR1 is SGHDT and CDR2 is YYEEEE. J was trimmed by 5 bases and V by 0 bases; bases with no gene match: 5. CDR3 amino acids: CASSLVTGPHEQYF. Written as DNA, the CDR3 is TGTGCCAGCAGCTTGGTGACAGGGCCCCACGAGCAGTACTTC.

The J gene is TRBJ2-7, the V gene TRBV11-3, with a possible D match to TRBD1 (5 bases). CDR3 size: 14 residues. In germline, CDR1 is SGHNT, CDR2 YENEEA. V was clipped by 1 base and J by 3 bases, with 10 bases between them. The CDR3 region is CASSLGGDSYEQYF. Written as DNA, the CDR3 is TGTGCCAGCAGCTTAGGCGGCGACAGCTACGAGCAGTACTTC. The full variable domain, with the rest looked up from reference TRBV11-3 and TRBJ2-7, is EAGVVQSPRYKIIEKKQPVAFWCNPISGHNTLYWYLQNLGQGPELLIRYENEEAVDDSQLPKDRFSAERLKGVDSTLKIQPAELGDSAVYLCASSLGGDSYEQYFGPGTRLTVT.

The chain combines TRBV3-1 (or the pseudogene TRBV3-2) with TRBJ1-5, with D possibly TRBD1 on 5 matching bases. The length of the CDR3 is 11 residues. Germline assignment: CDR1 LGHDT and CDR2 YNNKEL (reference sequence). Deletions cut 5 bases from V and 12 bases from J, with 11 bases between. CDR3 coding DNA: TGTGCCAGCAGCTCCGGGGGGGACCAGCATTTT. Translating it yields CASSSGGDQHF.

The chain couples TRBV30 to TRBJ1-2; D ambiguous. Germline V gene lookup returns CDR1 GTSNPN and CDR2 SVGIG (reference sequence). The V end lost 3 bases, the J end lost 5 bases, and 10 bases lay between the germline ends. The CDR3 runs 12 residues. Written as DNA, the CDR3 is TGTGCCTGGAGACTCCGGAGGTATGGCTACACCTTC. It yields the protein CAWRLRRYGYTF.

This clone was detected only once. Here the CDR3 reads CASSSYNRDIYGYTF. The CDR3 DNA is TGTGCCAGCAGCAGTTACAACCGGGACATCTATGGCTACACCTTC. This rearrangement joins TRBV6-5 to TRBJ1-2; D is perhaps TRBD1 (6 bases). Germline V CDR1 and CDR2: MNHEY, SVGAGI. The V end lost 6 bases, the J end lost 4 bases, and 18 bases lay between the germline ends. The CDR3 has 15 residues.

V usage is TRBV14 and J usage is TRBJ2-2; 7 positions match TRBD1. The trim removed 5 bases at V and 4 bases at J, leaving 4 bases unmatched. CDR1 and CDR2 from the germline V gene are SGHDN and FVKESK. CDR3 size: 14 residues. In DNA form, the CDR3 reads TGTGCCAGCAGCATATACAGGGGCACCGGGGAGCTGTTTTTT. This translates into CASSIYRGTGELFF.

This clone was seen a single time. The chain couples TRBV30 to TRBJ2-5; D perhaps matches TRBD2 (6 bases). Deletions cut 1 base from V and 5 bases from J, with 20 bases between. In germline, CDR1 is GTSNPN, CDR2 SVGIG (reference sequence). This CDR3 region has 16 residues. The CDR3 DNA reads as TGTGCCTGGAGTGACCCCTTAGCGGAGCGGTGGGAGACCCAGTACTTC. This encodes CAWSDPLAERWETQYF.

This clone was seen a handful of times. The rearrangement joins TRBV27 to TRBJ1-4, with 10 bases lining up with TRBD1. V shed 6 bases, J shed 7 bases, and the junction held 11 bases outside the gene matches. The CDR3 extends over 16 amino acids. Germline CDR1 and CDR2: MNHEY and SMNVEV (reference sequence). The DNA for the CDR3 is TGTGCCAGCAGAACCAGACCGGGACAGGGGTTTGAAAAACTGTTTTTT. The encoded protein is CASRTRPGQGFEKLFF.